This T cell receptor beta chain was found in a study of T cell responses to AZD1222 COVID-19 vaccine. For the study at large: Second doses at about 4 or about 12 weeks were pooled. General observations from the study: In all cases, repertoires were sampled only after the peak T cell response. Targets within unmutated variant regions were reportedly found for nearly half of spike-specific TCRs. The donor cohort was predominantly white British with a female majority, and clonal diversity may have been underestimated.

On this clone itself: No antigen is known for it.

TCRdb's table, derived via immunoSEQ multiplex PCR, lists solely in-frame clones and lacks some. The sample lists 150,000 to 200,000 clones; 85% to 95% were seen once. Germline values: CDR1 SQVTM, CDR2 ANQGSEA. CDR3 size: 13 residues. Trimming left V 4 bases short and J 4 bases short, with 10 bases between. The V gene is TRBV29-1, the J gene TRBJ1-4; D gene ambiguous. Sequenced material: peripheral blood, taken on day 0 of AZD1222 vaccination. The sequence came from an adult in good health. The CDR3 region has the DNA TGCAGCGTTGGGGAGCCCCGTAATGAAAAACTGTTTTTT. This codes for CSVGEPRNEKLFF.